This TCR beta chain was documented in a study of beta chain features in type 1 diabetes. As every portion of the isolated RNA was reverse transcribed, the sequencing read expressed TCRB transcripts. It was found that naive, central memory and regulatory T cell samples averaged about 3.57 million reads. TCRdb keeps only in-frame clones here, not all; method: immunoSEQ multiplex PCR. The sample lists 860,000 or so clones, roughly a sixth occurring once. Between the trimmed V and J ends, which lost 1 base and 2 bases, there was a span of 21 bases. Germline V CDR1 and CDR2: MDHEN, SYDVKM. The CDR3 has 18 residues. In the case of this clone: Its cognate antigen is unknown.

Whole-study results and caveats: Whether TCRB rearrangement is influenced by HLA type went unresolved here. A pattern of fewer insertions and more deletions at VDJ junctions was seen in type 1 diabetes patients.

The source material was naive CD4+ T cells from blood. This rearrangement joins TRBV28 to TRBJ2-7; a possible D gene is TRBD2 (6 bases). The clonotype comes from a woman between 18 and 29 years old in good health. The CDR3 spells CASSLSSAARRDTYEQYF. The CDR3 region has the DNA TGTGCCAGCAGTTTATCCAGCGCCGCTCGGCGGGATACCTACGAGCAGTACTTC. Complete variable domain (other parts from reference TRBV28 and TRBJ2-7): DVKVTQSSRYLVKRTGEKVFLECVQDMDHENMFWYRQDPGLGLRLIYFSYDVKMKEKGDIPEGYSVSREKKERFSLILESASTNQTSMYLCASSLSSAARRDTYEQYFGPGTRLTVT.